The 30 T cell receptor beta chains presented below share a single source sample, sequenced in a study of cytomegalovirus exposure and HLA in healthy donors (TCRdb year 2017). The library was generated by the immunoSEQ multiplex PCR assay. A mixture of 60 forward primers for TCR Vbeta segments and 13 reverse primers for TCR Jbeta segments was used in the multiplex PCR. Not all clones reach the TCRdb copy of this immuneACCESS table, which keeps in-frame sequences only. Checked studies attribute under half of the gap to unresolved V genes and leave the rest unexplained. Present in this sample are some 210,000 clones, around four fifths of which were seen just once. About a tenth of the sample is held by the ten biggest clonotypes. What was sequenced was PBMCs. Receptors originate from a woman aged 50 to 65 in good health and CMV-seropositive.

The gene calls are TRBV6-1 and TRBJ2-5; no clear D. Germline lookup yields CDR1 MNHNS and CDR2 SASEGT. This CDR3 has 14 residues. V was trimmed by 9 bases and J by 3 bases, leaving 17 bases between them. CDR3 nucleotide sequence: TGTGCCAGTACCCTTCTCCAGGCGAAAGAGACCCAGTACTTC. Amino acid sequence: CASTLLQAKETQYF.

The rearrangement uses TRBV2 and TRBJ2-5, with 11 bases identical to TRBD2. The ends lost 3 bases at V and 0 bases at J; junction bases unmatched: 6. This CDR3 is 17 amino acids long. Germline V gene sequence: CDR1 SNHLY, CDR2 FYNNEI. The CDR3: CASSESFSGGDQETQYF. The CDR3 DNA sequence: TGTGCCAGCAGTGAGTCTTTTAGCGGGGGGGACCAAGAGACCCAGTACTTC.

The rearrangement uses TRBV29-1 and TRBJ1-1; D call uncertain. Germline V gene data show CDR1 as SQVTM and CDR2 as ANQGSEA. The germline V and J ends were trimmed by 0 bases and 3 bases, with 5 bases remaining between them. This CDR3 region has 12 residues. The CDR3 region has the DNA TGCAGCGTTGAAGACCAGGACACTGAAGCTTTCTTT. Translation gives CSVEDQDTEAFF. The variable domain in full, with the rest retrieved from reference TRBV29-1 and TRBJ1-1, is SAVISQKPSRDICQRGTSLTIQCQVDSQVTMMFWYRQQPGQSLTLIATANQGSEATYESGFVIDKFPISRPNLTFSTLTVSNMSPEDSSIYLCSVEDQDTEAFFGQGTRLTVV.

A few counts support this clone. The CDR3 bases are TGTGCCAGCAGTGAAAGTCGCGGGGCCAGCTCCTACAATGAGCAGTTCTTC. It specifies CASSESRGASSYNEQFF. The chain links TRBV6-1 to TRBJ2-1, with D perhaps matching TRBD2 (6 bases). The CDR3 runs to 17 residues. V lost 2 bases to trimming and J lost 0 bases, with 14 bases between them. Looked up from germline, CDR1 is MNHNS and CDR2 is SASEGT.

The CDR3 DNA sequence: TGTGCCAGCAGTATCGGACTATCAAGCTCCTACAATGAGCAGTTCTTC. This translates into CASSIGLSSSYNEQFF. V is TRBV27 and J is TRBJ2-1, with D perhaps matching TRBD2 (6 bases). Germline CDR1 MNHEY, CDR2 SMNVEV (reference sequence). CDR3 length: 16 residues. Trimming took 5 bases from V and 0 from J, leaving 14 bases between them.

In nucleotides, the CDR3 is TGTGCCTGGAGCCGTCAGGGCACTGGGGCCAACGTCCTGACTTTC. Translated: CAWSRQGTGANVLTF. V gene TRBV30 combines with J gene TRBJ2-6; possible D gene TRBD1, 5 bases. The CDR3 loop spans 15 amino acids. Germline loops: CDR1 GTSNPN, CDR2 SVGIG (reference sequence). V lost 3 bases and J lost 2, with 11 bases in between.

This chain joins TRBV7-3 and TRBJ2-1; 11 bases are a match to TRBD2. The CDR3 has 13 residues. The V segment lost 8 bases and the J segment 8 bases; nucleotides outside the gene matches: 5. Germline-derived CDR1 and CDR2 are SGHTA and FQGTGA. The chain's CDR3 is CASGVAGGDEQFF. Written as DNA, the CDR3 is TGTGCCAGCGGAGTAGCGGGGGGGGATGAGCAGTTCTTC.

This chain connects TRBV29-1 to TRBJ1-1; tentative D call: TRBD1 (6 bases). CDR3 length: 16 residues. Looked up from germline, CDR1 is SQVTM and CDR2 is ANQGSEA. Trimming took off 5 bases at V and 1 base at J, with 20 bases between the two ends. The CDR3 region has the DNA TGCAGCGTTAAGGGTGCGAACAGGGCATCGAACACTGAAGCTTTCTTT. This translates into CSVKGANRASNTEAFF.

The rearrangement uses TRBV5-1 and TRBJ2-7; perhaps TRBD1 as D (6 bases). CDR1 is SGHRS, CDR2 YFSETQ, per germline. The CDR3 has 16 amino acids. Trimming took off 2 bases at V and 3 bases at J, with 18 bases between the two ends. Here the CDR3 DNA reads TGCGCCAGCAGCTTCGCTCAGGGGTACATAGGCTACGAGCAGTACTTC. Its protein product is CASSFAQGYIGYEQYF.

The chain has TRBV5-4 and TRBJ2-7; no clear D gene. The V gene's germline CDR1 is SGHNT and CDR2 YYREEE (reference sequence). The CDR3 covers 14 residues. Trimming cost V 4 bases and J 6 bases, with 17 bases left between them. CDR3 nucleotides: TGTGCCAGCAGCCTCCCGGGTCGAATGGGCGAGCAGTACTTC. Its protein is CASSLPGRMGEQYF.

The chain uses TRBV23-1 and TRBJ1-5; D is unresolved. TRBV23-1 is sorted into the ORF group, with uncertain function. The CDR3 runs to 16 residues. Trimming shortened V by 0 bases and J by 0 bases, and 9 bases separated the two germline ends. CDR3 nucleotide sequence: TGCGCCAGCAGTCAATCGCGAAGTTATAGCAATCAGCCCCAGCATTTT. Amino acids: CASSQSRSYSNQPQHF.

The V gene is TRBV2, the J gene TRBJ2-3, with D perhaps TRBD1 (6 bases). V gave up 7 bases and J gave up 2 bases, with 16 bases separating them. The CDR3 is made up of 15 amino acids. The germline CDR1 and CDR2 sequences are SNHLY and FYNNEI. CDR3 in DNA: TGTGCCAGCACCTCATCGGCAGGGGCCACAGATACGCAGTATTTT. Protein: CASTSSAGATDTQYF. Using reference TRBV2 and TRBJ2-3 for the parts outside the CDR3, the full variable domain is EPEVTQTPSHQVTQMGQEVILRCVPISNHLYFYWYRQILGQKVEFLVSFYNNEISEKSEIFDDQFSVERPDGSNFTLKIRSTKLEDSAMYFCASTSSAGATDTQYFGPGTRLTVL.

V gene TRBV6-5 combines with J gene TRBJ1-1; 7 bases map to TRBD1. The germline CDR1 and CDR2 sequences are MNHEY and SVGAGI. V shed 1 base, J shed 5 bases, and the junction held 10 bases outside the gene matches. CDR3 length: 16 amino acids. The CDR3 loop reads CASSYWTQGEGTEAFF. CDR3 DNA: TGTGCCAGCAGTTACTGGACCCAGGGGGAAGGGACTGAAGCTTTCTTT.

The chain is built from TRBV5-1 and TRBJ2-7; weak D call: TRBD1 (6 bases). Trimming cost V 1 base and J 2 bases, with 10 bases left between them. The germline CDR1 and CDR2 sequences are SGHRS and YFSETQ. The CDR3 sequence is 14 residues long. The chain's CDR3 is CASSLRQGTYEQYF. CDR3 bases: TGCGCCAGCAGCTTGAGGCAGGGGACCTACGAGCAGTACTTC.

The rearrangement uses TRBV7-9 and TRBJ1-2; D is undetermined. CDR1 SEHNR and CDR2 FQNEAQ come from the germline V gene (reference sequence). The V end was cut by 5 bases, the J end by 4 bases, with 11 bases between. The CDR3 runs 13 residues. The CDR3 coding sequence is TGTGCCAGCAGCCGATCGACGGGCTATGGCTACACCTTC. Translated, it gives CASSRSTGYGYTF. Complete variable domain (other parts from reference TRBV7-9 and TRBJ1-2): DTGVSQNPRHKITKRGQNVTFRCDPISEHNRLYWYRQTLGQGPEFLTYFQNEAQLEKSRLLSDRFSAERPKGSFSTLEIQRTEQGDSAMYLCASSRSTGYGYTFGSGTRLTVV.

Here the CDR3 reads CASSPATGFSTEAFF. DNA of the CDR3: TGCGCCAGCAGCCCGGCTACAGGGTTTAGCACTGAAGCTTTCTTT. This chain uses TRBV5-1 with TRBJ1-1, with D maybe TRBD1 (6 bases). The CDR3 extends over 15 amino acids. Germline CDR1 reads SGHRS; CDR2 reads YFSETQ. Trimming took 4 bases from V and 4 from J, leaving 17 bases between them.

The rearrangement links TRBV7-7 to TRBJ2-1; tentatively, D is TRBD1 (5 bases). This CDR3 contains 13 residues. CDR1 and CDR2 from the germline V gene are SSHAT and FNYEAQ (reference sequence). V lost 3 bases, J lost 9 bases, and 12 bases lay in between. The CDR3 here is CASSFQGLGEQFF. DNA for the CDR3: TGTGCCAGCAGCTTTCAGGGTCTTGGTGAGCAGTTCTTC.

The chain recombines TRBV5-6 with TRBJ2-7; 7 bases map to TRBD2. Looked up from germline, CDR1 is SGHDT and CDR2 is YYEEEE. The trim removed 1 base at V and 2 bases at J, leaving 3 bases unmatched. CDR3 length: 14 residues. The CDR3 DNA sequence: TGTGCCAGCAGCTTGCAGCGGGGACCCTACGAGCAGTACTTC. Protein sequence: CASSLQRGPYEQYF.

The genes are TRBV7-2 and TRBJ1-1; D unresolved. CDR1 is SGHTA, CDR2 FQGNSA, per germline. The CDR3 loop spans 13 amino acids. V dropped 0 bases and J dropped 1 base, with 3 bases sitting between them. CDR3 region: CASSLAQNTEAFF. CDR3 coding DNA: TGTGCCAGCAGCTTAGCTCAGAACACTGAAGCTTTCTTT.

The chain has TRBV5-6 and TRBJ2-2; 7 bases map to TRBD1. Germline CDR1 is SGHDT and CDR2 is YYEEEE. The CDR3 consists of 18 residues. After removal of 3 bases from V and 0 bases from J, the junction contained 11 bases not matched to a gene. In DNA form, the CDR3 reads TGTGCCAGCAGCTCGTTGTGGGGGACAGAGACGAACACCGGGGAGCTGTTTTTT. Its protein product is CASSSLWGTETNTGELFF. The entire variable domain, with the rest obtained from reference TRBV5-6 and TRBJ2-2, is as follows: DAGVTQSPTHLIKTRGQQVTLRCSPKSGHDTVSWYQQALGQGPQFIFQYYEEEERQRGNFPDRFSGHQFPNYSSELNVNALLLGDSALYLCASSSLWGTETNTGELFFGEGSRLTVL.

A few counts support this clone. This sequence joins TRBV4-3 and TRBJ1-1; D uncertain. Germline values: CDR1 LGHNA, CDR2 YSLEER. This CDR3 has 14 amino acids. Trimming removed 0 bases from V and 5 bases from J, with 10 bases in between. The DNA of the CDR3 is TGCGCCAGCAGCCAAGATCCAGTAAGAACTGAAGCTTTCTTT. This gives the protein CASSQDPVRTEAFF.

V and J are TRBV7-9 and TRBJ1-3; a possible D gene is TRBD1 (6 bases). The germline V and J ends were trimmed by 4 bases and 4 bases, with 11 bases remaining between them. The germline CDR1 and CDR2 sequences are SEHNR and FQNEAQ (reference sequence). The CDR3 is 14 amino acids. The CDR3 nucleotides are TGTGCCAGCAGCTCGGACAGATCCGGAAACACCATATATTTT. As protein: CASSSDRSGNTIYF.

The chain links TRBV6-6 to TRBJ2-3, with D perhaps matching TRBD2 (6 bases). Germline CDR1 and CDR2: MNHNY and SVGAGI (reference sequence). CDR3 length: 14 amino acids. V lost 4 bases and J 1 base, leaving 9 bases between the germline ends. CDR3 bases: TGTGCCAGCAGTTCGGCTAGCGGCACAGATACGCAGTATTTT. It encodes CASSSASGTDTQYF.

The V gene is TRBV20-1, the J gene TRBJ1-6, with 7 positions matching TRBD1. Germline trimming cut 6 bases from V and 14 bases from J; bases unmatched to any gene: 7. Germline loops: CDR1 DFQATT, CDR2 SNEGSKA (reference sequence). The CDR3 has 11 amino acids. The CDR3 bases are TGCAGTGCCTCAAGGGGGCGGGCCCTCCACTTT. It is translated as CSASRGRALHF.

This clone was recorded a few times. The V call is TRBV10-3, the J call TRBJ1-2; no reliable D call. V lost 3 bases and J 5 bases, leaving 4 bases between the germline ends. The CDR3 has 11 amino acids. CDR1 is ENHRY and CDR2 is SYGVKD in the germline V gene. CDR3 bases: TGTGCCATCAGTGATCAATATGGCTACACCTTC. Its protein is CAISDQYGYTF.

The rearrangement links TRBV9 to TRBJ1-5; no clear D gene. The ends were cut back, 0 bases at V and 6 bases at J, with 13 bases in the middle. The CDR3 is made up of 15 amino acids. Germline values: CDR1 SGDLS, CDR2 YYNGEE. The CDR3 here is CASSVGGNRGQPQHF. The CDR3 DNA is TGTGCCAGCAGCGTAGGAGGCAATCGAGGTCAGCCCCAGCATTTT.

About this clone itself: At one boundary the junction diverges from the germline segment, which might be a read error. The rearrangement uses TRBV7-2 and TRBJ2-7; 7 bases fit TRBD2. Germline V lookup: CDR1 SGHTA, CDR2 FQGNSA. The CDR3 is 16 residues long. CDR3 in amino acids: CASSIAAGTISYEQYF. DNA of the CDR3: TGTGCCAGCAGCATAGCCGCCGGGACTATCTCCTACGAGCAGTACTTC. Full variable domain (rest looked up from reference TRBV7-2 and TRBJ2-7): GAGVSQSPSNKVTEKGKDVELRCDPISGHTALYWYRQSLGQGLEFLIYFQGNSAPDKSGLPSDRFSAERTGGSVSTLTIQRTQQEDSAVYLCASSIAAGTISYEQYFGPGTRLTVT.

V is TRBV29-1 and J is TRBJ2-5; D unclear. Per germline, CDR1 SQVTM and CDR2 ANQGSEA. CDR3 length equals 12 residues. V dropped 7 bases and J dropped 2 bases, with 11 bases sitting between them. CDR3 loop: CSARGYQETQYF. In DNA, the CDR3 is TGCAGCGCAAGAGGATATCAAGAGACCCAGTACTTC. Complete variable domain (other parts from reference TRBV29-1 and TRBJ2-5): SAVISQKPSRDICQRGTSLTIQCQVDSQVTMMFWYRQQPGQSLTLIATANQGSEATYESGFVIDKFPISRPNLTFSTLTVSNMSPEDSSIYLCSARGYQETQYFGPGTRLLVL.

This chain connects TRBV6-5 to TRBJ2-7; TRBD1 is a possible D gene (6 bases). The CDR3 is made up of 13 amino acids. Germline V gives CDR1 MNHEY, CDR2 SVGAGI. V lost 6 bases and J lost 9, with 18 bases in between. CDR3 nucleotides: TGTGCCAGCAGACTGGGACATCATTCCGGGCAGTACTTC. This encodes CASRLGHHSGQYF.

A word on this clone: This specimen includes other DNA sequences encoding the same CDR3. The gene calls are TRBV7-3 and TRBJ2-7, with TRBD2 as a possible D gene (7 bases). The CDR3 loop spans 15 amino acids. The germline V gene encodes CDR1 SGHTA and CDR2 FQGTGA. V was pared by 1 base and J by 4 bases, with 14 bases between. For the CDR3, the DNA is TGTGCCAGCAGCTTAAAAGGGGGGGGCCCTTACGAGCAGTACTTC. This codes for CASSLKGGGPYEQYF. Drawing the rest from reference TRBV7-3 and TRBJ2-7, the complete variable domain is GAGVSQTPSNKVTEKGKYVELRCDPISGHTALYWYRQSLGQGPEFLIYFQGTGAADDSGLPNDRFFAVRPEGSVSTLKIQRTERGDSAVYLCASSLKGGGPYEQYFGPGTRLTVT.